The rows below give T cell receptor beta chains drawn from one sample of a study of Ad26.COV2.S vaccination and SARS-CoV-2 variants. Generated by immunoSEQ multiplex PCR, the TCRdb table keeps only in-frame clones and is missing some. The sample includes 350,000 to 450,000 clones, over 80% of them seen just once. Sequencing used peripheral blood, obtained in a trial of Ad26.COV2.S vaccine versus placebo. All receptors derive from a person between 18 and 65 years old who received the Ad26.COV2.S COVID-19 vaccine or a placebo. Each CDR3 is given without its conserved first and last residue. Clone size, where shown, is once, few, many, or a class for clones that have expanded.

j_call | clone_size | v_call | cdr3_aa
TRBJ1-5 | once | TRBV19 | ASSTDRVWDQPQH
TRBJ2-5 | . | TRBV11-3 | ASSSRTGEGETQY
TRBJ2-7 | . | TRBV19 | ASSIGTGFYEQY
TRBJ1-2 | few | TRBV7-9 | ASSLKGQIARGYT
TRBJ1-5 | . | TRBV7-2 | ASSPGRGQPQH
TRBJ2-7 | . | TRBV5-6 | ASSSAGVMSYEQY
TRBJ1-5 | . | TRBV6-5 | ASRPDRNHQPQH
TRBJ2-3 | . | TRBV7-9 | ASSRSRGTTDTQY
TRBJ2-2 | . | TRBV5-4 | ASSLWAPGVSNTGELF
TRBJ2-7 | . | TRBV12-3/TRBV12-4 | ASSPGIYEQY
TRBJ2-5 | . | TRBV15 | ATSRGVGGKTQY
TRBJ1-2 | . | TRBV5-1 | ASRSSRGVDGYT
TRBJ1-3 | . | TRBV7-2 | ASSLDGSLPGNTIY
TRBJ1-4 | . | TRBV4-1 | ASSQTGLTNEKLF
TRBJ2-3 | . | TRBV30 | AWARVVTDTQY
TRBJ2-5 | . | TRBV5-1 | ASSGIGGVRQETQY
TRBJ2-1 | . | TRBV7-2 | ASSFIGASYNEQF
TRBJ1-1 | few | TRBV7-2 | ASSRTGNTEAF
TRBJ2-5 | . | TRBV20-1 | SASWEGETQY
TRBJ2-7 | once | TRBV6-6 | ASSQTRDRKHTYEQY
TRBJ1-1 | . | TRBV30 | AWGAGLPEAF
TRBJ1-6 | once | TRBV28 | ASISGTGYNSPLH
TRBJ2-3 | . | TRBV10-3 | AISESPGSSTDTQY
TRBJ1-1 | . | TRBV19 | ASSIDDGNTEAF
TRBJ2-1 | . | TRBV27 | ASRTPHNEQF
TRBJ1-1 | . | TRBV5-1 | ASSSWGREAF
TRBJ1-4 | . | TRBV11-2 | VTGGDEKLF
TRBJ1-1 | . | TRBV30 | AWIGAYTEAF
TRBJ2-7 | . | TRBV5-1 | ASSEPTMGEQY
TRBJ1-2 | . | TRBV5-1 | ASSRRQGANYGYT
TRBJ2-5 | . | TRBV6-6 | ASSYGRRFQETQY
TRBJ2-5 | . | TRBV6-2/TRBV6-3 | ASSYLQYQETQY
TRBJ1-1 | . | TRBV19 | ASSIDGGMNTEAF
TRBJ2-2 | . | TRBV27 | ASSLAFTGELF
TRBJ2-1 | . | TRBV5-1 | ASSLYPPGSSYNEQF
TRBJ1-2 | . | TRBV12-3/TRBV12-4 | ASSFSYGYT
TRBJ2-3 | . | TRBV19 | ASSHSGGYADTQY
TRBJ2-7 | . | TRBV5-4 | ASSIRPIYEQY
TRBJ1-1 | . | TRBV19 | ASSSFGSTEAF
TRBJ2-2 | . | TRBV9 | ASSVASGGAGELF
TRBJ2-7 | . | TRBV5-4 | ASTPGLAGHSYEQY
TRBJ2-7 | . | TRBV10-1 | AGISRDSSYEQY
TRBJ2-5 | . | TRBV5-1 | ASSPGDTGQETQY
TRBJ2-1 | . | TRBV10-2 | AIPRDEQF
TRBJ1-2 | . | TRBV27 | ASSPTEWQGYNYGYT
TRBJ1-3 | . | TRBV7-9 | ASSSTNRGENTIY
TRBJ2-5 | . | TRBV19 | ASNIRLAGVETQY
TRBJ1-1 | . | TRBV20-1 | SAREGRKAF
TRBJ1-3 | . | TRBV6-6 | ASSYRGGSGNTIY
TRBJ1-1 | few | TRBV18 | ASSQGLGDTEAF
TRBJ2-5 | . | TRBV30 | AWSVLGTSGGAFQRSKTQY
TRBJ1-3 | . | TRBV5-4 | ASSFGEDLNTIY
TRBJ2-3 | . | TRBV19 | ASIASRGPTDTQY
TRBJ1-3 | . | TRBV27 | ASSDGGTIY
TRBJ1-5 | . | TRBV7-2 | ASSSSGFSGNQPQH
TRBJ2-7 | . | TRBV5-4 | ASSKGQGARLGEQY
TRBJ1-2 | . | TRBV4-1 | ASSQISVAGANYGYT
TRBJ2-7 | . | TRBV5-5 | ASSLAGATAYEQY
TRBJ1-6 | . | TRBV5-8 | ASSLVDSIGVNSPLH
TRBJ2-5 | . | TRBV6-6 | ASASLTPETQY